The T cell receptor beta chain under discussion was sequenced for a study of synovial regulatory T cells in juvenile arthritis (dated by TCRdb to the mid-2010s). General notes on the study: Of the sequenced patients, about 6 received methotrexate, one received methotrexate plus infliximab, a few were therapy-naive, and one had no treatment information. Treg and Teff subsets from 10 or so JIA patients with active disease were included in the TCR repertoire comparisons. The study compared TCRbeta CDR3 repertoires of blood iaTreg cells, other blood Treg cells and synovial fluid Treg cells from matched patient samples. Although effector T cell subsets in the cohort were also sequenced for comparisons, the Treg dataset on its own covers only blood and synovial fluid Treg cells.

The CDR3, from cysteine to phenylalanine, totals 12 residues. The DNA is unrecorded. The germline V gene (reference sequence) specifies GTSNPN as CDR1 and SVGIG as CDR2. The donors for the TCR repertoire analysis were about 11 juvenile idiopathic arthritis patients with active disease who had not reached inactive disease, of whom 3 were polyarticular and 8 were oligoarticular. The median age of the TCR-sequenced patients was 11.6 years (range roughly 2.1-22.9), and their median disease duration was approximately seven years (range 0.2-19.1). The samples for TCR repertoire analysis were obtained at two Italian centres. Peripheral blood mononuclear cells were separated on a Histopaque-1077 density gradient and then cryopreserved in around 90% FCS with around 10% DMSO. Libraries were made using the immunoSEQ multiplex PCR assay. Adaptive Biotechnologies carried out the TCRbeta CDR3 sequencing. In the paper's pipeline: To assess repertoire similarity, the researchers used the Chao-modified Jaccard index along with median clonotype overlap taken from 200 random subsamples at equal sample size. Similarity analyses used either productive nucleotide sequences or in silico-translated amino acid sequences. Repertoires were compared using hierarchical clustering with single linkage and t-SNE, both based on Chao-modified Jaccard distances. Repertoire diversity was quantified with the Renyi index, after sample size normalisation, across a range of alpha values. Imported from immuneACCESS, the table was reduced by TCRdb to in-frame sequences with V and J called. These copies leave out some clones; in studies compared against another copy, an unresolved V gene accounts for under half, and the cause of the remainder is not known. V and J calls and clone size are given by that table; D and trimming were obtained from the DNA. The table held for this sample gives about 10,000 clones. 0.35% of the sample is held by the ten biggest clonotypes.

The paper as a whole reports these results and caveats: Lower TCR diversity was observed in blood iaTreg cells than in other blood Treg cells, consistent with antigen-driven expansion. Across patients, iaTreg TCR repertoires were largely private and overlapped partially with synovial Teff repertoires and blood CPL repertoires. More CDR3 sequences were shared by synovial Treg cells with iaTreg cells than with other blood Treg cells, and a closer relation was confirmed by Chao-Jaccard similarity.

This clone counts as medium-sized (0.01 to 0.1%) based on its frequency; no count is recorded. Its antigen specificity is not known. This TCR was recovered from a donor younger than 30 with juvenile idiopathic arthritis. The rearrangement joined TRBV30 to TRBJ1-1. Sequencing was carried out using Treg cells from blood. The sample's cell subset or site, from its label and the paper: remaining (HLA-DR-negative) circulating blood Treg cells. The CDR3 region has the sequence CAWILRDWKAFF.